This TCR beta chain stems from a study of CD8 T cells in Susac syndrome. Germline CDR1 LGHDT, CDR2 YNNKEL (reference sequence). Between the trimmed V and J ends, which lost 1 base and 3 bases, there was a span of 11 bases. The CDR3 is made up of 15 amino acids. When the RNA was reverse transcribed, random hexamers were used with an input of roughly 0.5 to 1 ug. TCRdb itself ran the immunoSEQ multiplex PCR reads through MiXCR, one entry per CDR3 protein. The sample lists approximately 100,000 distinct CDR3 sequences, 94% seen once, with about 0.42% in the top ten. The chain couples TRBV3-1 to TRBJ2-3; no reliable D call. Material for sequencing was CD8+ T cells from PBMCs. This clonotype was obtained from a human donor with Susac syndrome. The CDR3 loop is CASSQVPNPTDTQYF. CDR3 in DNA: TGTGCCAGCAGCCAAGTTCCAAATCCAACAGATACGCAGTATTTT.